This TCR beta chain was observed in a study of breast tumors, draining lymph nodes, adjacent tissues (TCRdb year 2016). Regarding the study in general: The study compared TCR beta repertoires across tumor, adjacent nontumor tissue and axillary lymph nodes from breast cancer patients. The study aimed to assess the relationships and possible T-cell exchange between tumor, surrounding tissue and draining lymph node repertoires in human breast cancer. The paper as a whole reports these results and caveats: Tumor T-cell repertoires showed less diversity than lymph node repertoires and more diversity than nontumor tissue repertoires, and tumor T-cell repertoires showed preferential V and J gene usage. A scenario in which most tumor T cells derive from the lymph node and then expand within tumor tissue was judged to be consistent with the data. Rather than being directly demonstrated, the conclusion that tumor T cells originate in lymph nodes was presented as consistent with a hypothesis. The similarity between tumor and nontumor tissue repertoires was significantly greater in luminal-like breast cancer than in basal-like breast cancer.

The lymph node samples were taken from the axillary draining lymph nodes of breast cancer patients. On this clonotype: The antigen this receptor binds is unknown. Relative to the germline gene, one junction end is altered; a read error may explain this.

Sequencing instrument: Illumina HiSeq 2000. TCR beta chain libraries were generated through multiplex PCR amplification. High-throughput sequencing was used to analyze the amplified TCR beta chain products. The public reads were reprocessed in TCRdb via fastp at Q25 and MiXCR, keeping in-frame beta chains. CDR3 protein sequences are deduplicated, and each keeps its most common genes and DNA. The sample table contains approximately 190,000 distinct CDR3 sequences; only one count was recorded for 30% to 40% of them. The ten largest account for around 4.4% of the sample. The CDR3 covers 14 residues, taking in both the cysteine and the phenylalanine. The DNA shown is the 42-base CDR3, in frame from base 1. CDR1 and CDR2 were assigned from the germline V gene as SGHRS and YFSETQ.

The sequenced material came from axillary lymph node tissue. The chain links TRBV5-1 with TRBJ1-4, with TRBD1 as a weak D call on 6 bases. This TCR was recovered from a female donor with breast cancer. Some clones in this sample may be carry-over from other donors' samples. The bases are TGTGCCAGCGGCTCAAGACAGGTTAATGGAAAACTGTTTTTT. Translated, it reads CASGSRQVNGKLFF.